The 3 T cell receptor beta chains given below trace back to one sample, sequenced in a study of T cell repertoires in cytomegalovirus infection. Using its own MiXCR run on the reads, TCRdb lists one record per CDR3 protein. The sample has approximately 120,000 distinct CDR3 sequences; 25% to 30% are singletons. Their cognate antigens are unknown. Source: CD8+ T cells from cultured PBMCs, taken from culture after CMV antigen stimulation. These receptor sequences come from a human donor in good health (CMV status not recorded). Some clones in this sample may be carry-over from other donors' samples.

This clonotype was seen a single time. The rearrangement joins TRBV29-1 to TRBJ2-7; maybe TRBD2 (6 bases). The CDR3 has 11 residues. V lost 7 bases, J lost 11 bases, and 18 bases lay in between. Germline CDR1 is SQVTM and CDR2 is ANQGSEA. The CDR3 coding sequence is TGCAGCGCTCTGGTAACGGGGGACGAGTACTTC. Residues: CSALVTGDEYF.

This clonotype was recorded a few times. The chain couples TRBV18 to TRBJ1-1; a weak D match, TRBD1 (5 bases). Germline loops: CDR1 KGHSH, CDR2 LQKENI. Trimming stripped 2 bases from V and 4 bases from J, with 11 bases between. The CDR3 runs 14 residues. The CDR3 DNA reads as TGTGCCAGCTCACCAACTTCTGGGGGCACTGAAGCTTTCTTT. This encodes CASSPTSGGTEAFF.

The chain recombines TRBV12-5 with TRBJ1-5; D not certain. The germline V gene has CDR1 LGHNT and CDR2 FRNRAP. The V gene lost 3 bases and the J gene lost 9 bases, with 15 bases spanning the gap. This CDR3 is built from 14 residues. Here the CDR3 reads CASGFSRGSLPQHF. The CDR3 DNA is TGTGCTAGTGGTTTTAGCCGTGGGTCATTGCCCCAGCATTTT.